This T cell receptor (beta chain) is from a study of cytomegalovirus exposure and HLA in healthy donors. Study observations and caveats: There were reportedly fewer N-insertions in an Asian-associated ancestry cluster than the roughly 670-donor mean, in a later analysis. The authors listed about 170 TCR beta chains as cytomegalovirus-associated. Being indistinguishable, some V segments were excluded, TRBV6-2 and TRBV6-3 among them.

PCR amplification relied on 60 Vbeta primers (plus 13 Jbeta primers). Original methodology: Roughly 80 million unique TCR beta chains, roughly 11 million of them shared, were counted by a later analysis. Profiling relied on immunoSEQ multiplex PCR, and the TCRdb table lists in-frame clones only, not all of them. The V and J calls and the clone size are those of that table, but D and trimming were determined from the DNA. The sample carries some 98,000 clones, roughly 81% recorded once. A word on this clone: Its antigen is unknown.

This CDR3 is built from 14 residues. The germline V gene has CDR1 MNHNY and CDR2 SVGAGI (reference sequence). V gave up 6 bases and J gave up 7 bases, with 18 bases separating them. This receptor was identified in a man between 40 and 49 years old in good health and CMV-seronegative. The chain recombines TRBV6-6 with TRBJ1-1; D may be TRBD1 (5 bases). The sequenced material came from PBMCs. CDR3 protein: CASSQDSKAYEAFF. The CDR3 DNA is TGTGCCAGCAGCCAAGACAGCAAGGCGTATGAAGCTTTCTTT.